Shown below are 18 T cell receptor beta chains from a single sample sequenced in a study of T cell responses to AZD1222 COVID-19 vaccine. Produced via immunoSEQ multiplex PCR; TCRdb's table is partial and in-frame only. The table has 85,000 or so clones, 80% to 90% seen once; the top ten hold 4.5% to 6%. The sequencing used peripheral blood, collected on day 0 of AZD1222 vaccination. The receptors were sampled from an adult in good health.

J is TRBJ2-3 and V is TRBV7-9, with 12 bases that match TRBD2. Looked up from germline, CDR1 is SEHNR and CDR2 is FQNEAQ (reference sequence). With V trimmed by 6 bases and J by 1 base, 5 bases remained unmatched. The CDR3 extends over 16 amino acids. DNA of the CDR3: TGTGCCAGCAGTTACCCTAGCGGGGGGGGCACAGATACGCAGTATTTT. This sequence encodes CASSYPSGGGTDTQYF. Full variable domain (missing parts from reference TRBV7-9 and TRBJ2-3): DTGVSQNPRHKITKRGQNVTFRCDPISEHNRLYWYRQTLGQGPEFLTYFQNEAQLEKSRLLSDRFSAERPKGSFSTLEIQRTEQGDSAMYLCASSYPSGGGTDTQYFGPGTRLTVL.

This clone has just a few counts. The chain combines TRBV10-3 with TRBJ2-3, with a weak D call TRBD2 (5 bases). The CDR3 has 15 amino acids. Trimming took 6 bases from V and 2 from J, leaving 15 bases between them. Per the germline V gene, CDR1 is ENHRY and CDR2 is SYGVKD. The CDR3, as DNA: TGTGCCATCAGGGCTAGCCTTATCTACACAGATACGCAGTATTTT. It encodes CAIRASLIYTDTQYF.

The chain employs TRBV29-1 and TRBJ2-1; D remains ambiguous. CDR1 is SQVTM, CDR2 ANQGSEA, per germline. The CDR3 spans 13 residues. The V and J ends lost 1 base and 8 bases respectively, with 12 bases between them. The CDR3 DNA reads TGCAGCGTTGAAGGTGGGGTACGGGATGAGCAGTTCTTC. This encodes CSVEGGVRDEQFF.

The CDR3 loop reads CASSQENWGAKEAFF. The CDR3 DNA sequence: TGCGCCAGCAGCCAAGAAAACTGGGGGGCCAAAGAAGCTTTCTTT. This chain connects TRBV4-1 to TRBJ1-1; D is possibly TRBD1 (6 bases). Germline CDR1 reads MGHRA; CDR2 reads YSYEKL. The CDR3 loop spans 15 amino acids. V lost 0 bases and J lost 8, with 16 bases in between.

CDR3 residues: CSVSGYNQPQHF. Written as DNA, the CDR3 is TGCAGCGTCTCAGGGTATAATCAGCCCCAGCATTTT. This chain connects TRBV29-1 to TRBJ1-5; D is possibly TRBD1 (5 bases). V was clipped by 6 bases and J by 4 bases, with 10 bases between them. CDR1 is SQVTM, CDR2 ANQGSEA, per germline. The CDR3 loop spans 12 amino acids. Full variable domain (remainder filled in from reference TRBV29-1 and TRBJ1-5): SAVISQKPSRDICQRGTSLTIQCQVDSQVTMMFWYRQQPGQSLTLIATANQGSEATYESGFVIDKFPISRPNLTFSTLTVSNMSPEDSSIYLCSVSGYNQPQHFGDGTRLSIL.

The chain combines TRBV7-9 with TRBJ1-4; 9 bases line up with TRBD1. The CDR3 runs to 14 residues. With 5 bases clipped from V and 8 bases from J, the junction kept 6 bases outside the gene matches. Germline V gene sequence: CDR1 SEHNR, CDR2 FQNEAQ (reference sequence). CDR3 in amino acids: CASSMGQGDEKLFF. CDR3 coding DNA: TGTGCCAGCAGCATGGGACAGGGTGACGAAAAACTGTTTTTT.

This clone was recorded a few times. This chain links TRBV19 with TRBJ2-7; 8 bases fit TRBD1. The V and J ends lost 6 bases and 6 bases, in that order; junction bases with no gene match: 10. Germline-derived CDR1 and CDR2 are LNHDA and SQIVND (reference sequence). This CDR3 has 14 residues. CDR3 in amino acids: CASRTGQGKGEQYF. CDR3 DNA sequence: TGTGCCAGTAGAACTGGACAGGGCAAGGGCGAGCAGTACTTC.

This sequence joins TRBV30 and TRBJ2-7; D ambiguous. The CDR3 runs 13 residues. Looked up from germline, CDR1 is GTSNPN and CDR2 is SVGIG (reference sequence). V was clipped by 0 bases and J by 4 bases, with 10 bases between them. DNA of the CDR3: TGTGCCTGGAGTGTACTTGGCCTATACGAGCAGTACTTC. This sequence encodes CAWSVLGLYEQYF.

This chain connects TRBV11-2 to TRBJ2-7, with a tentative D call TRBD1 (5 bases). The CDR3 is made up of 15 amino acids. Trimming left V 0 bases short and J 5 bases short, with 14 bases between. The germline V gene encodes CDR1 SGHAT and CDR2 FQNNGV. The CDR3 protein is CASSLDRWTRNEQYF. The CDR3, as DNA: TGTGCCAGCAGCTTAGATCGGTGGACACGGAACGAGCAGTACTTC.

This clone was seen a single time. The chain carries TRBV11-2 and TRBJ1-2, with TRBD1 identical over 7 bases. J gave up 7 bases and V 1 base, and 3 bases lay outside the gene matches. Germline V lookup: CDR1 SGHAT, CDR2 FQNNGV. CDR3 length: 13 residues. CDR3 amino acids: CASSLAGGPGYTF. The CDR3, as DNA: TGTGCCAGCAGCTTAGCAGGGGGGCCTGGCTACACCTTC.

The rearrangement links TRBV6-5 to TRBJ1-1; unclear D gene. Looked up from germline, CDR1 is MNHEY and CDR2 is SVGAGI. The CDR3 runs 12 residues. V lost 4 bases to trimming and J lost 6 bases, with 9 bases between them. The CDR3 DNA sequence: TGTGCCAGCAGTTCGATGGTGGCTGAAGCTTTCTTT. Its protein product is CASSSMVAEAFF.

This clone is a singleton in its sample. The chain carries TRBV5-1 and TRBJ1-4; D call uncertain. The CDR3 contains 15 residues. Germline lookup yields CDR1 SGHRS and CDR2 YFSETQ. Trimming removed 4 bases at V and 8 bases at J, with 18 bases between. The CDR3 sequence is CASSAPGEAREKLFF. CDR3 nucleotides: TGCGCCAGCAGCGCACCCGGAGAGGCGCGCGAAAAACTGTTTTTT.

The chain employs TRBV27 and TRBJ2-7, with a tentative D call TRBD1 (6 bases). Germline loops: CDR1 MNHEY, CDR2 SMNVEV (reference sequence). The CDR3 has 17 amino acids. V shed 5 bases and J shed 6 bases, with 26 bases lying between them. Written as DNA, the CDR3 is TGTGCCAGCAGTCTTAAACCGGGGACGGGGCCCAGGGGCGAGCAGTACTTC. It specifies CASSLKPGTGPRGEQYF.

The rearrangement uses TRBV9 and TRBJ1-6, with unresolved D. V dropped 3 bases and J dropped 10 bases, with 5 bases sitting between them. The CDR3 is 11 amino acids. Looked up from germline, CDR1 is SGDLS and CDR2 is YYNGEE. The CDR3: CASSGRSPLHF. The CDR3 DNA reads as TGTGCCAGCAGCGGACGGTCACCCCTCCACTTT.

This clone was found once. The gene calls are TRBV5-5 and TRBJ1-1; D gene uncertain. Per germline, CDR1 SGHKS and CDR2 YYEKEE (reference sequence). Between the trimmed V and J ends, which lost 0 bases and 4 bases, there was a span of 7 bases. The CDR3 has 13 amino acids. CDR3 bases: TGTGCCAGCAGCTTGGAACGGTTCACTGAAGCTTTCTTT. Translating gives CASSLERFTEAFF.

The J gene is TRBJ1-2, the V gene TRBV6-5; perhaps TRBD1 as D (5 bases). CDR3 length: 15 amino acids. The germline V gene has CDR1 MNHEY and CDR2 SVGAGI. Trimming cost V 6 bases and J 2 bases, with 16 bases left between them. The CDR3 reads CASRSPGGANYGYTF. In nucleotides, the CDR3 is TGTGCCAGCAGATCCCCGGGGGGAGCCAACTATGGCTACACCTTC.

This clone has a single count. The chain is built from TRBV11-3 and TRBJ1-1; D remains unclear. Trimming cost V 3 bases and J 4 bases, with 15 bases left between them. This CDR3 comprises 15 residues. Germline values: CDR1 SGHNT, CDR2 YENEEA. The CDR3 DNA reads as TGTGCCAGCAGCTTGTACGATTGGGTAGGCACTGAAGCTTTCTTT. Translation gives CASSLYDWVGTEAFF.

The chain recombines TRBV7-3 with TRBJ2-3; no reliable D call. V was cut by 4 bases and J by 0 bases, with 8 bases left in between. The CDR3 runs 14 residues. Germline values: CDR1 SGHTA, CDR2 FQGTGA. CDR3 sequence (DNA): TGTGCCAGCAGCTGGGTACACAGCACAGATACGCAGTATTTT. Residues: CASSWVHSTDTQYF.